The source of this T cell receptor beta chain is a study of shared clonotypes between healthy human individuals (dated by TCRdb to about 2020). In the study overall: Three men and a couple of women, aged 18 to 49 years, made up the cohort. Each donor's leukapheresis produced roughly between roughly 0.94 and 9.5 billion PBMCs. Per donor, three plates each were used for CD4 naive and CD4 memory, two for CD8 naive, and one for CD8 memory. To increase sequencing depth and limit assay-specific biases, TCR repertoire library preparation and sequencing were carried out by different laboratories using diverse techniques. To estimate repertoire size and how much clonotype sharing occurs between individuals, the study deeply sequenced the blood TCR repertoires of roughly 5 healthy adults. The full study reports these points: Naive subsets generally had larger estimated clonotype richness than memory subsets. The genetic and exposure-history diversity represented was limited by the small number of donors. Higher generation probabilities were observed for clonotypes shared by all four sorted-subset donors than for non-shared clonotypes. Rarefaction of sorted-subset datasets indicated incomplete sequencing despite the large sequencing depth. Based on pairwise subsampling, the degree of clonotype sharing among donors was expected to be affected by sequencing depth. Sharing across a handful of donors was observed for about 5% of naive CD4, 3% to 3.5% of naive CD8, 2% to 2.5% of memory CD4, and around 0.4% of memory CD8 clonotypes. Only blood was sampled, and tissue TCR repertoires likely differ from those in blood.

Donors were healthy HIV-negative adults with no recently reported acute infections or vaccinations. Every donor was a Caucasian adult residing in Nashville, Tennessee, USA. CD4+ T cells were enriched by magnetic negative selection, after which naive cells were positively selected on CD45RA and the negative fraction was taken as the memory subset. After blood collection by leukapheresis, PBMCs were isolated using Ficoll-Histopaque density gradient centrifugation and then cryopreserved in the vapor phase of liquid nitrogen. Purity and quantity of every magnetically sorted T cell population were checked by analytical flow cytometry. From each sorted fraction, genomic DNA was isolated and quantified by UV absorbance on a Nanodrop 2000c. Using the deep immunoSEQ assay, multiplex PCR amplified TCR CDR3 regions from genomic DNA. Genomic DNA extracted from each cell subset was distributed evenly over all wells of several immunoSEQ 96-well plates, and each plate served as one replicate. For sorted subsets, approximately 210 ng genomic DNA, equal to about 30,000 T cell genomes, was loaded into each replicate PCR. The purified libraries were quantified using a Qubit 3.0 fluorometer, sized with a Bioanalyzer 2100, and then quantified again using the KAPA Library Quantification kit. A separate single-read 150-cycle Illumina NextSeq 550 flow cell was used to sequence each immunoSEQ 96-well plate. Processing in the source paper ran as follows. Because the immunoSEQ output held only junctional sequences and lacked quality scores, the filtering could not match the filtering applied to full-length reads. To assign V/J genes and CDR3, sequences were annotated against IMGT germline references using PyIR, a Python wrapper for IgBLAST v1.9. Reads were filtered out if the reads had weak V/J assignments (E-value above 1e-6), no CDR3, stop codons, out-of-frame junctions, or ambiguous translated residues. V3J clonotypes were defined by identical inferred V gene, J gene, and CDR3 amino acid sequence. Percentage overlap between repertoires was calculated by dividing the number of shared unique clonotypes by the size of the smaller repertoire. Richness of each repertoire was evaluated using RTK rarefaction, the Chao1 estimator, and Recon v2.1 estimates of unobserved clonotypes. OLGA was used to compute generation probabilities for all TCRbeta clonotypes that the gDNA method yielded from a few donors. Held by TCRdb, this immuneACCESS table contains in-frame sequences only and omits some clones. Under half of the omission traces to an unresolved V gene where checked; the cause of the rest is unknown. The V and J calls and clone size are taken from that table; D and trimming were inferred from the DNA. In all, the sample holds over a million clones, and roughly 70% of those were seen once. About 1.5% of the sample rests with the top ten.

The CDR3, cysteine through phenylalanine, is 12 amino acids long. Kept here is only the CDR3 DNA, which spans 36 bases and is read in frame from base 1. CDR1 and CDR2 are drawn from the germline V gene (reference sequence): SGHKS, YYEKEE. Trimming takes 4 bases from V and 3 bases from J, and the germline ends sit 7 bases apart. Concerning this clone itself: The antigen this receptor binds is unknown. The sample holds no much larger clone one base away, and base qualities are not on file.

The chain uses TRBV5-5 and TRBJ1-2, with the D gene uncertain. This clonotype was obtained from a man in his late teens or twenties in good health. Sequenced input: memory CD4+ T cells sorted from blood. The intended sense of this specimen's cell subset or site label: CD45RA-negative fraction. The bases read TGTGCCAGCAGCCACGCAGACTATGGCTACACCTTC. This encodes CASSHADYGYTF.